One and the same sample provided the 17 T cell receptor beta chains below, sequenced in a study of blood T cell repertoires in COVID-19. TCRdb keeps only in-frame clones here, not all; method: immunoSEQ multiplex PCR. The table records fewer than 300,000 clones, about nine tenths of them present only once. The sample taken for sequencing was peripheral blood. Receptors were obtained from a person under 30 with COVID-19, enrolled during active disease.

The rearrangement uses TRBV7-6 and TRBJ1-1, with D maybe TRBD1 (5 bases). CDR1 and CDR2 from the germline V gene are SGHVS and FNYEAQ. The V and J ends lost 5 bases and 5 bases respectively, with 18 bases between them. CDR3 length: 15 amino acids. As DNA, the CDR3 is TGTGCCAGCAGCCCAGGGTTAGTAGGGTCGACTGAAGCTTTCTTT. Its protein product is CASSPGLVGSTEAFF. The complete variable domain, with remaining parts taken from reference TRBV7-6 and TRBJ1-1, reads GAGVSQSPRYKVTKRGQDVALRCDPISGHVSLYWYRQALGQGPEFLTYFNYEAQQDKSGLPNDRFSAERPEGSISTLTIQRTEQRDSAMYRCASSPGLVGSTEAFFGQGTRLTVV.

The rearrangement links TRBV11-2 to TRBJ2-7; the D gene is possibly TRBD1 (6 bases). Germline V gene lookup returns CDR1 SGHAT and CDR2 FQNNGV. The CDR3 totals 13 residues. Trimming stripped 4 bases from V and 0 bases from J, with 7 bases between. CDR3 sequence: CASSSQGSYEQYF. For the CDR3, the DNA is TGTGCCAGCAGCTCACAGGGCTCCTACGAGCAGTACTTC.

V is TRBV5-4 and J is TRBJ1-1, with D possibly matching TRBD1 (5 bases). Trimming removed 0 bases from V and 1 base from J, with 10 bases in between. Per the germline V gene, CDR1 is SGHNT and CDR2 is YYREEE (reference sequence). This CDR3 region has 15 residues. In nucleotides, the CDR3 is TGTGCCAGCAGCTTGGCCATAGGGGCGAACACTGAAGCTTTCTTT. Translated: CASSLAIGANTEAFF.

J is TRBJ2-1 and V is TRBV6-2 or TRBV6-3, with D perhaps matching TRBD2 (6 bases). CDR3 size: 14 residues. V was pared by 5 bases and J by 5 bases, with 13 bases between. From germline, CDR1 is MNHEY and CDR2 SVGEGT. The CDR3 region has the DNA TGTGCCAGCAGTCTCCCGGGGAGGCACAATGAGCAGTTCTTC. Amino acid sequence: CASSLPGRHNEQFF.

The V gene is TRBV18, the J gene TRBJ2-1, with TRBD1 matching over 8 bases. J gave up 5 bases and V 6 bases, and 3 bases lay outside the gene matches. The CDR3 runs 13 residues. Per the germline V gene, CDR1 is KGHSH and CDR2 is LQKENI. CDR3 region: CASSKTGDNEQFF. The CDR3 nucleotides read TGTGCCAGCTCTAAGACAGGGGACAATGAGCAGTTCTTC.

The chain uses TRBV6-2 or TRBV6-3 and TRBJ1-2; D perhaps matches TRBD1 (6 bases). The CDR3 has 13 residues. The germline V gene has CDR1 MNHEY and CDR2 SVGEGT. Between the trimmed V and J ends, which lost 6 bases and 2 bases, there was a span of 10 bases. The CDR3 DNA reads TGTGCCAGCAGCCTGCAGGGGAACTATGGCTACACCTTC. It specifies CASSLQGNYGYTF.

This chain joins TRBV24-1 and TRBJ2-2; possibly TRBD2 for D (5 bases). There are 15 residues in the CDR3. Trimming left V 4 bases short and J 2 bases short, with 10 bases between. Germline loops: CDR1 KGHDR, CDR2 SFDVKD. CDR3 loop: CATSEASFNTGELFF. CDR3 bases: TGTGCCACCAGTGAAGCTAGCTTTAACACCGGGGAGCTGTTTTTT.

This clone was counted once. The chain is built from TRBV9 and TRBJ2-3; TRBD1 is a possible D gene (5 bases). The V gene's germline CDR1 is SGDLS and CDR2 YYNGEE. Between the trimmed V and J ends, which lost 0 bases and 2 bases, there was a span of 7 bases. This CDR3 is built from 14 residues. Here the CDR3 DNA reads TGTGCCAGCAGCGTAGAACAGGACACAGATACGCAGTATTTT. This translates into CASSVEQDTDTQYF.

The chain uses TRBV23-1 and TRBJ2-7; possibly TRBD1 for D (6 bases). TRBV23-1 falls under the ORF class, with uncertain function. The CDR3 consists of 14 residues. With 4 bases removed from V and 4 bases from J, the gap between germline ends came to 14 bases. In DNA form, the CDR3 reads TGCGCCAGCAGTCCCCAGCAGGGGAAGTACGAGCAGTACTTC. Protein: CASSPQQGKYEQYF.

This clone was found a few times. The rearrangement joins TRBV2 to TRBJ1-4; D is unclear. The CDR3 has 15 residues. Trimming left V 3 bases short and J 5 bases short, with 13 bases between. Germline V CDR1 and CDR2: SNHLY, FYNNEI. The CDR3: CASSESRHPNEKLFF. The CDR3 DNA reads TGTGCCAGCAGTGAGAGTCGTCACCCGAATGAAAAACTGTTTTTT.

This clone was counted once. The V and J genes are TRBV10-3 and TRBJ2-5; TRBD2 is a possible D gene (7 bases). The CDR3 sequence is 15 residues long. V gave up 6 bases and J gave up 5 bases, with 19 bases separating them. Germline V CDR1 and CDR2: ENHRY, SYGVKD. CDR3 nucleotide sequence: TGTGCCATCAGCCTGCGAGGACTAGGGGGTGAGACCCAGTACTTC. Encoded protein: CAISLRGLGGETQYF.

J is TRBJ1-5 and V is TRBV5-1, with 9 bases lining up with TRBD1. Germline values: CDR1 SGHRS, CDR2 YFSETQ. The CDR3 is made up of 15 amino acids. V shed 4 bases and J 3 bases; nucleotides not matched to a gene: 5. The CDR3 region is CASSTGQGYNQPQHF. CDR3 DNA: TGCGCCAGCAGCACGGGACAGGGTTACAATCAGCCCCAGCATTTT.

Here the CDR3 reads CASTSREGETQYF. The CDR3 DNA is TGTGCCAGCACCTCACGGGAGGGAGAGACCCAGTACTTC. V gene TRBV7-6 combines with J gene TRBJ2-5; 8 bases line up with TRBD2. With V trimmed by 7 bases and J by 4 bases, 5 bases remained unmatched. The CDR3 loop spans 13 amino acids. Germline CDR1 is SGHVS and CDR2 is FNYEAQ.

V usage is TRBV19 and J usage is TRBJ2-1; TRBD2 matches at 13 bases. Trimming at V came to 7 bases and at J to 1 base, leaving 7 bases not matched to a gene. CDR3 length: 17 amino acids. Germline CDR1 and CDR2: LNHDA and SQIVND (reference sequence). CDR3 region: CASIPRGLAGSYNEQFF. CDR3 DNA sequence: TGTGCCAGTATCCCGAGGGGACTAGCGGGATCCTACAATGAGCAGTTCTTC.

The V gene is TRBV7-6, the J gene TRBJ2-1; the match to TRBD2 covers 7 bases. Losses at the gene ends were 3 bases for V and 2 bases for J; bases not matched to a gene: 16. CDR1 SGHVS and CDR2 FNYEAQ come from the germline V gene. The CDR3 runs 19 residues. CDR3 in DNA: TGTGCCAGCAGCTTGACGGCGGGAGATCCCGCCGTCGCCTACAATGAGCAGTTCTTC. This gives the protein CASSLTAGDPAVAYNEQFF.

The chain employs TRBV30 and TRBJ2-5; 8 nucleotides match TRBD1. In germline, CDR1 is GTSNPN, CDR2 SVGIG (reference sequence). The CDR3 length is 14 residues. Germline trimming cut 1 base from V and 3 bases from J; bases unmatched to any gene: 4. The CDR3 spells CAWSDLTGEETQYF. CDR3 coding DNA: TGTGCCTGGAGTGACCTGACAGGGGAAGAGACCCAGTACTTC.

The gene calls are TRBV5-5 and TRBJ2-3; the match to TRBD2 covers 12 bases. The CDR3 has 16 residues. Losses at the gene ends were 0 bases for V and 3 bases for J; bases not matched to a gene: 2. The germline V gene encodes CDR1 SGHKS and CDR2 YYEKEE (reference sequence). In DNA, the CDR3 is TGTGCCAGCAGCTTGGGACTAGCGGGAGTTACAGATACGCAGTATTTT. Translated: CASSLGLAGVTDTQYF.